A single sample is the source of the 27 T cell receptor beta chains below, sequenced in a study of spatial heterogeneity in lung cancer. Study-level findings and limits: In tumors, expanded intratumoral alpha and beta TCR counts tracked mutation counts.

Which antigens these TCRs recognize remains unknown. One entry per CDR3 protein results from TCRdb running MiXCR on the 5' RACE reads. The sample has 17,000 or so distinct CDR3 sequences; about 6.3% are singletons. Specified time point: sample taken at primary tumor resection. The specimen comprised lung tumor tissue, sampled at surgery. These receptors were obtained from a female donor with early-stage non-small cell lung cancer.

In this sample, this clonotype turned up many times. The CDR3 here is CSARHWRNYNEQFF. The CDR3 DNA reads TGCAGTGCTCGACACTGGCGTAACTACAATGAGCAGTTCTTC. The chain employs TRBV20-1 and TRBJ2-1; D is uncertain. This CDR3 is 14 amino acids long. V lost 5 bases and J lost 3, with 14 bases in between. Germline assignment: CDR1 DFQATT and CDR2 SNEGSKA (reference sequence).

This clonotype was detected many times. V usage is TRBV29-1 and J usage is TRBJ2-1; TRBD2 matches at 12 bases. V lost 6 bases to trimming and J lost 12 bases; unmatched junction nucleotides: 12. From germline, CDR1 is SQVTM and CDR2 ANQGSEA. The CDR3 loop spans 14 amino acids. The CDR3 bases are TGCAGCGTGGAAAAGACTAGCGGGAGATCGGGGCAGTTCTTC. Residues: CSVEKTSGRSGQFF.

This clonotype was recorded at least ten times. The V gene is TRBV9, the J gene TRBJ1-2; no firm D call. Germline V gives CDR1 SGDLS, CDR2 YYNGEE. V was trimmed by 4 bases and J by 5 bases, leaving 18 bases between them. The CDR3 extends over 15 amino acids. As DNA, the CDR3 is TGTGCCAGCAGCCCCAGCGTGGAGCCGAGGTATGGCTACACCTTC. It translates to CASSPSVEPRYGYTF.

This clonotype was detected many times. J is TRBJ2-3 and V is TRBV20-1, with a tentative D call TRBD1 (5 bases). The CDR3 extends over 14 amino acids. Trimming removed 3 bases at V and 5 bases at J, with 15 bases between. The germline V gene has CDR1 DFQATT and CDR2 SNEGSKA (reference sequence). Here the CDR3 DNA reads TGCAGTGCTAGCCCAACAGGCGGAAGAGATACGCAGTATTTT. It yields the protein CSASPTGGRDTQYF.

At least ten counts were recorded for this clonotype. CDR3 amino acids: CASSRTSGTYEQYF. For the CDR3, the DNA is TGTGCCAGCAGCCGGACTAGCGGGACCTACGAGCAGTACTTC. J is TRBJ2-7 and V is TRBV7-2; 12 nucleotides line up with TRBD2. CDR1 and CDR2 (germline): SGHTA, FQGNSA. The CDR3 spans 14 residues. V shed 5 bases and J 2 bases; nucleotides not matched to a gene: 1. Full variable domain (remainder filled in from reference TRBV7-2 and TRBJ2-7): GAGVSQSPSNKVTEKGKDVELRCDPISGHTALYWYRQSLGQGLEFLIYFQGNSAPDKSGLPSDRFSAERTGGSVSTLTIQRTQQEDSAVYLCASSRTSGTYEQYFGPGTRLTVT.

This clonotype was seen ten or more times. The chain combines TRBV18 with TRBJ2-7; no clear D gene. CDR3 length equals 15 residues. Germline V CDR1 and CDR2: KGHSH, LQKENI. Between the trimmed V and J ends, which lost 3 bases and 4 bases, there was a span of 16 bases. The CDR3 sequence is CASSPFGSVGYEQYF. In nucleotides, the CDR3 is TGTGCCAGCTCACCTTTTGGGTCGGTTGGGTACGAGCAGTACTTC.

The V and J genes are TRBV18 and TRBJ1-2; 8 bases match TRBD1. Germline V gene data show CDR1 as KGHSH and CDR2 as LQKENI. The CDR3 spans 16 residues. Unmatched junction bases numbered 7, after V lost 1 base and J lost 3 bases. CDR3 nucleotide sequence: TGTGCCAGCTCACCACGTGCCTTACAGGGGGACTATGGCTACACCTTC. It specifies CASSPRALQGDYGYTF. The full variable domain, rest sourced from reference TRBV18 and TRBJ1-2, is NAGVMQNPRHLVRRRGQEARLRCSPMKGHSHVYWYRQLPEEGLKFMVYLQKENIIDESGMPKERFSAEFPKEGPSILRIQQVVRGDSAAYFCASSPRALQGDYGYTFGSGTRLTVV.

Ten or more counts support this clonotype. This sequence joins TRBV3-1 and TRBJ2-7, with D unresolved. Germline values: CDR1 LGHDT, CDR2 YNNKEL (reference sequence). The CDR3 runs 11 residues. The V gene lost 6 bases and the J gene lost 4 bases, with 7 bases spanning the gap. CDR3 in DNA: TGTGCCAGCAGTCGGCAGTACGAGCAGTACTTC. Its protein product is CASSRQYEQYF.

This clonotype was counted ten times or more. The chain uses TRBV6-5 and TRBJ1-6; no firm D call. Trimming took off 8 bases at V and 5 bases at J, with 13 bases between the two ends. This CDR3 region has 14 residues. CDR1 and CDR2 (germline): MNHEY, SVGAGI. CDR3 DNA sequence: TGTGCCAGCTGGTCTTTGGAGAATAATTCACCCCTCCACTTT. Translating it yields CASWSLENNSPLHF.

The chain carries TRBV6-1 and TRBJ2-7; D unclear. CDR3 length equals 14 residues. With 6 bases removed from V and 0 bases from J, the gap between germline ends came to 12 bases. In germline, CDR1 is MNHNS, CDR2 SASEGT. The CDR3 DNA is TGTGCCAGCAGGAGGTCCCCCTCCTCCTACGAGCAGTACTTC. Protein: CASRRSPSSYEQYF.

In this sample, this clonotype turned up a few times. The rearrangement uses TRBV4-3 and TRBJ1-2, with a tentative D call TRBD1 (6 bases). The CDR3 consists of 15 residues. Germline-derived CDR1 and CDR2 are LGHNA and YSLEER. Trimming took off 2 bases at V and 0 bases at J, with 10 bases between the two ends. The CDR3 spells CASSQRTETNYGYTF. The CDR3 bases are TGCGCCAGCAGCCAAAGGACAGAAACTAACTATGGCTACACCTTC.

This clonotype occurred many times. A read error may account for a junction end that differs from germline. The J gene is TRBJ1-6, the V gene TRBV6-1; D gene ambiguous. The germline CDR1 and CDR2 sequences are MNHNS and SASEGT. The CDR3 runs to 13 residues. This CDR3 is CASREYYNSPLHF. CDR3 bases: TGTGCCAGCCGTGAATACTATAATTCACCCCTCCACTTT.

The table lists this clonotype with many counts. This chain connects TRBV6-2 or TRBV6-3 to TRBJ2-7; D ambiguous. This CDR3 contains 12 residues. Germline CDR1 reads MNHEY; CDR2 reads SVGEGT. The germline V and J ends were trimmed by 2 bases and 3 bases, with 5 bases remaining between them. In DNA form, the CDR3 reads TGTGCCAGCAGTTACAGTTTCTACGAGCAGTACTTC. It is translated as CASSYSFYEQYF.

This clonotype was recorded at least ten times. This rearrangement joins TRBV5-1 to TRBJ1-6, with 8 bases that match TRBD1. Germline CDR1 is SGHRS and CDR2 is YFSETQ. V was pared by 4 bases and J by 5 bases, with 5 bases of the junction left unmatched. This CDR3 has 15 residues. The CDR3 protein is CASSEDRANNSPLHF. CDR3 sequence (DNA): TGCGCCAGCAGCGAGGACAGGGCCAATAATTCACCCCTCCACTTT.

This clonotype was detected ten times or more. The gene calls are TRBV28 and TRBJ2-3; D possibly corresponds to TRBD2 (6 bases). Per germline, CDR1 MDHEN and CDR2 SYDVKM. The length of the CDR3 is 13 residues. V was pared by 5 bases and J by 8 bases, with 14 bases between. CDR3 loop: CASSLGGRGTQYF. The CDR3 DNA is TGTGCCAGCAGTCTCGGGGGTAGAGGTACGCAGTATTTT.

This clonotype showed up many times. The V and J genes are TRBV5-4 and TRBJ2-7; D might be TRBD1 or TRBD2, each matching 6 bases. From germline, CDR1 is SGHNT and CDR2 YYREEE (reference sequence). The length of the CDR3 is 14 residues. Deletions cut 4 bases from V and 5 bases from J, with 16 bases between. CDR3 sequence (DNA): TGTGCCAGCAGCCGGGGGCAGTCGAGGCACGAGCAGTACTTC. It codes for CASSRGQSRHEQYF.

In its sample, this clonotype ranks as medium-sized. The CDR3 sequence is CASSFWEFSGKNLNEQFF. CDR3 sequence (DNA): TGTGCCAGCAGCTTTTGGGAATTTAGCGGGAAAAATCTCAATGAGCAGTTCTTC. This chain connects TRBV11-2 to TRBJ2-1, with 8 bases fitting TRBD2. The germline V gene encodes CDR1 SGHAT and CDR2 FQNNGV. There are 18 residues in the CDR3. The V gene end was trimmed by 3 bases and the J gene end by 6 bases; junction bases not matched to a gene: 16.

By share, this clonotype counts as medium-sized (0.01 to 0.1%). The chain joins TRBV9 to TRBJ2-7; 7 positions match TRBD1. Germline CDR1 reads SGDLS; CDR2 reads YYNGEE. This CDR3 is 14 amino acids long. The trim removed 3 bases at V and 0 bases at J, leaving 3 bases unmatched. The CDR3 sequence is CASSATGSSYEQYF. The CDR3, as DNA: TGTGCCAGCAGCGCGACAGGGAGCTCCTACGAGCAGTACTTC.

The chain has TRBV10-2 and TRBJ2-3; 9 nucleotides match TRBD1. The V gene end was trimmed by 8 bases and the J gene end by 1 base; junction bases not matched to a gene: 4. In germline, CDR1 is WSHSY, CDR2 SAAADI. The CDR3 runs to 14 residues. CDR3 loop: CASAHRGRTDTQYF. The CDR3, as DNA: TGCGCCAGCGCTCACAGGGGGCGCACAGATACGCAGTATTTT.

This clonotype is categorized as medium-sized. The CDR3 bases are TGCAGCGTGGGACAGGGGTATGAAGCTTTCTTT. Translated: CSVGQGYEAFF. V gene TRBV29-1 combines with J gene TRBJ1-1, with 10 bases lining up with TRBD1. Germline V gene lookup returns CDR1 SQVTM and CDR2 ANQGSEA. Unmatched junction bases numbered 2, after V lost 6 bases and J lost 7 bases. CDR3 length equals 11 residues.

This clonotype was detected many times. The genes are TRBV27 and TRBJ1-2; 7 bases agree with TRBD1. Germline values: CDR1 MNHEY, CDR2 SMNVEV (reference sequence). With 5 bases clipped from V and 4 bases from J, the junction kept 7 bases outside the gene matches. This CDR3 has 14 residues. The CDR3 DNA sequence: TGTGCCAGCAGTGCAGAAGGGGGCAGCTATGGCTACACCTTC. The encoded protein is CASSAEGGSYGYTF.

This clonotype has at least ten counts. DNA of the CDR3: TGTGCCAGCAGTCAGCTCTCAGATACAGATACGCAGTATTTT. This encodes CASSQLSDTDTQYF. The chain combines TRBV2 with TRBJ2-3; the D is unclear. Germline CDR1 is SNHLY and CDR2 is FYNNEI. CDR3 size: 14 residues. Between the trimmed V and J ends, which lost 5 bases and 3 bases, there was a span of 12 bases. Together with reference TRBV2 and TRBJ2-3, the CDR3 gives the full variable domain: EPEVTQTPSHQVTQMGQEVILRCVPISNHLYFYWYRQILGQKVEFLVSFYNNEISEKSEIFDDQFSVERPDGSNFTLKIRSTKLEDSAMYFCASSQLSDTDTQYFGPGTRLTVL.

This clonotype was seen ten or more times. The chain employs TRBV12-3 or TRBV12-4 and TRBJ2-3; 7 bases fit TRBD2. V gave up 2 bases and J gave up 7 bases; unmatched junction bases: 3. The CDR3 extends over 13 amino acids. The CDR3 DNA is TGTGCCAGCAGTTTAAGCGGGACGAATACGCAGTATTTT. The encoded protein is CASSLSGTNTQYF.

V and J are TRBV7-2 and TRBJ2-7; 7 nucleotides match TRBD1. Per germline, CDR1 SGHTA and CDR2 FQGNSA. CDR3 length equals 17 residues. J lost 2 bases, V lost 0 bases, and 10 bases had no gene match. The chain's CDR3 is CASSLAAQGDPPYEQYF. The CDR3 nucleotides are TGTGCCAGCAGCTTAGCGGCTCAGGGGGATCCCCCCTACGAGCAGTACTTC.

This clonotype appeared many times. V usage is TRBV28 and J usage is TRBJ1-2; D remains unclear. Germline lookup yields CDR1 MDHEN and CDR2 SYDVKM. V lost 6 bases, J lost 2 bases, and 1 base lay in between. This CDR3 has 10 amino acids. CDR3 residues: CASRNYGYTF. CDR3 in DNA: TGTGCCAGCAGAAACTATGGCTACACCTTC.

In its sample, this clonotype was seen many times. This sequence joins TRBV16 and TRBJ1-4; D might be TRBD1 (6 bases). Trimming removed 2 bases at V and 4 bases at J, with 8 bases between. Germline loops: CDR1 KGHSY, CDR2 FQNENV. The CDR3 is 14 residues long. In nucleotides, the CDR3 is TGTGCCAGCAGCCAAGGGACAAGTAATGAAAAACTGTTTTTT. Protein sequence: CASSQGTSNEKLFF.

Details on this clonotype: A much larger clone is a single base away; this may be a read error. J is TRBJ1-5 and V is TRBV7-2; tentatively, D is TRBD1 (5 bases). CDR1 is SGHTA, CDR2 FQGNSA, per germline. The CDR3 spans 13 residues. Trimming left V 5 bases short and J 7 bases short, with 12 bases between. The CDR3, as DNA: TGTGCCAGCAGCGACAGCGTACGGCAGCCCCAGCATTTT. It yields the protein CASSDSVRQPQHF.